The TCR beta chain under discussion was sequenced for a study of T cell clonality in common variable immunodeficiency. Using immunoSEQ multiplex PCR, the repertoire was profiled, and TCRdb retains in-frame clones only, with some absent. The sample contains some 28,000 clones, none of them singletons. This clone was detected ten times or more. The CDR3 end falls 3 residues outside the read, so it is completed with the germline J gene. Germline V lookup: CDR1 LNHDA, CDR2 SQIVND (reference sequence). CDR3 length: 13 residues. V gave up 3 bases and J gave up 3 bases, with 8 bases separating them. The receptor was isolated from a person aged 18 to 70 in good health. Material for sequencing was peripheral blood mononuclear cells. The chain employs TRBV19 and TRBJ1-1; possible D gene TRBD1, 6 bases. The CDR3 spells CASSMGADTEAFF. The DNA read from the CDR3 is TGTGCCAGTAGTATGGGGGCTGACACTGAA.